Here is one T cell receptor beta chain with its context. The data were obtained in a study of blood T cell repertoires in COVID-19. Study at large: Donors in the United States, Italy and Spain gave samples during acute or convalescent COVID-19. Sample material is recorded as cDNA or gDNA derived from T cells, B-cell-depleted T cells, or PBMCs.

This CDR3 contains 12 residues. Trimming stripped 5 bases from V and 14 bases from J, with 13 bases between. Per the germline V gene, CDR1 is MDHEN and CDR2 is SYDVKM. Original processing notes: From reference gene primer amplification, estimates of nucleated cell counts were derived. Libraries were prepared by immunoSEQ multiplex PCR; TCRdb keeps only in-frame clonotypes and omits some of them. V and J calls plus clone size are reproduced from that table; the DNA served to infer D and trimming. The data show 120,000 to 150,000 clones, around 90% seen once. The sample was peripheral blood. The source is a man aged 55-75 years with active or convalescent COVID-19. The V and J genes are TRBV28 and TRBJ1-6, with D perhaps matching TRBD1 (5 bases). The CDR3 reads CASSPRGFALHF. CDR3 sequence (DNA): TGTGCCAGCAGTCCTAGGGGTTTCGCCCTCCACTTT.